These 25 T cell receptor beta chains came from one sample sequenced in a study of blood T cell repertoires in COVID-19. Using immunoSEQ multiplex PCR, the repertoire was profiled, and TCRdb retains in-frame clones only, with some absent. The sample contains 240,000 or so clones, over 75% of which appear only once. The sample comprised peripheral blood. The receptors derive from a woman in her 30s with acute or convalescent COVID-19.

The chain uses TRBV5-6 and TRBJ2-7; D unclear. Germline V gives CDR1 SGHDT, CDR2 YYEEEE. The ends were cut back, 7 bases at V and 4 bases at J, with 18 bases in the middle. This CDR3 region has 14 residues. CDR3 DNA: TGTGCCAGCGCGTCAAGAAGACTGAATTACGAGCAGTACTTC. It yields the protein CASASRRLNYEQYF.

This clone was observed a few times. The gene calls are TRBV7-9 and TRBJ2-3; 7 positions agree with TRBD2. Unmatched junction bases numbered 18, after V lost 5 bases and J lost 4 bases. The CDR3 length is 18 residues. CDR1 is SEHNR, CDR2 FQNEAQ, per germline (reference sequence). This chain's CDR3 is CASSTAGGGSVWADTQYF. The CDR3 DNA sequence: TGTGCCAGCAGCACAGCGGGCGGCGGGAGTGTGTGGGCAGATACGCAGTATTTT.

V is TRBV3-1 (or the pseudogene TRBV3-2) and J is TRBJ1-2; TRBD1 might be the D (5 bases). The CDR3 consists of 13 residues. V shed 4 bases and J shed 4 bases, with 10 bases lying between them. CDR1 is LGHDT, CDR2 YNNKEL, per germline (reference sequence). CDR3 DNA sequence: TGTGCCAGCAGCCGCGGGACTACCTATGGCTACACCTTC. Translated: CASSRGTTYGYTF.

This sequence joins TRBV11-3 and TRBJ2-1; D call uncertain. CDR1 SGHNT and CDR2 YENEEA come from the germline V gene. The V end was cut by 8 bases, the J end by 10 bases, with 15 bases between. The CDR3 is 12 residues long. CDR3 in DNA: TGTGCCAGCGGCCCAGAGTTGGAGGAGCAGTTCTTC. Encoded protein: CASGPELEEQFF.

This clone has only a few counts. The chain is built from TRBV4-3 and TRBJ2-2, with D possibly matching TRBD2 (6 bases). Germline V gives CDR1 LGHNA, CDR2 YSLEER. Between the trimmed V and J ends, which lost 8 bases and 6 bases, there was a span of 16 bases. This CDR3 comprises 14 residues. CDR3 bases: TGCGCCAGCGGGTGGGAGGTTTGGGCCGGGGAGCTGTTTTTT. Its translation is CASGWEVWAGELFF.

The chain uses TRBV7-9 and TRBJ1-2, with D tentatively TRBD1 (6 bases). Germline CDR1 SEHNR, CDR2 FQNEAQ (reference sequence). The CDR3 totals 15 residues. Trimming took 4 bases from V and 2 from J, leaving 14 bases between them. The CDR3 nucleotides are TGTGCCAGCAGCTCTGCCAAGACAGGAAACTATGGCTACACCTTC. Its translation: CASSSAKTGNYGYTF. The full variable domain, completed using reference TRBV7-9 and TRBJ1-2, is DTGVSQNPRHKITKRGQNVTFRCDPISEHNRLYWYRQTLGQGPEFLTYFQNEAQLEKSRLLSDRFSAERPKGSFSTLEIQRTEQGDSAMYLCASSSAKTGNYGYTFGSGTRLTVV.

The chain couples TRBV6-2 or TRBV6-3 to TRBJ2-1; maybe TRBD1 (6 bases). CDR3 length: 15 residues. The V and J ends lost 4 bases and 4 bases respectively, with 14 bases between them. CDR1 is MNHEY and CDR2 is SVGEGT in the germline V gene. The CDR3 spells CASSFSGTQYNEQFF. The CDR3 DNA follows: TGTGCCAGCAGTTTCTCCGGGACACAATACAATGAGCAGTTCTTC.

This chain's CDR3 is CASSQRDRPPNTEAFF. The CDR3 coding sequence is TGTGCCAGCAGCCAGCGAGACAGGCCCCCGAACACTGAAGCTTTCTTT. V gene TRBV3-1 (or the pseudogene TRBV3-2) combines with J gene TRBJ1-1, with D perhaps TRBD1 (6 bases). This CDR3 region has 16 residues. Per the germline V gene, CDR1 is LGHDT and CDR2 is YNNKEL (reference sequence). V lost 3 bases to trimming and J lost 1 base, with 15 bases between them.

The J gene is TRBJ2-7, the V gene TRBV7-8; D perhaps matches TRBD2 (5 bases). The CDR3 loop spans 14 amino acids. CDR1 and CDR2 from the germline V gene are SGHVS and FQNEAQ. V lost 4 bases and J lost 3, with 13 bases in between. The CDR3 DNA is TGTGCCAGCAGCTCTACCTTTGGAGGCTACGAGCAGTACTTC. Translated: CASSSTFGGYEQYF.

This rearrangement joins TRBV11-2 to TRBJ2-1; 7 nucleotides align to TRBD2. The ends lost 5 bases at V and 3 bases at J; junction bases unmatched: 10. The CDR3 runs 16 residues. Germline CDR1 SGHAT, CDR2 FQNNGV. This chain's CDR3 is CASSPSFGGDYNEQFF. The CDR3 DNA sequence: TGTGCCAGCAGCCCTTCGTTTGGGGGGGACTACAATGAGCAGTTCTTC.

The rearrangement uses TRBV19 and TRBJ2-1; 11 bases map to TRBD2. Losses at the gene ends were 4 bases for V and 8 bases for J; bases not matched to a gene: 13. The germline V gene encodes CDR1 LNHDA and CDR2 SQIVND (reference sequence). This CDR3 has 17 amino acids. Here the CDR3 reads CASSTGTSGEGWDEQFF. DNA of the CDR3: TGTGCCAGTAGTACCGGGACTAGCGGTGAAGGGTGGGATGAGCAGTTCTTC.

The chain carries TRBV9 and TRBJ2-1, with a tentative D call TRBD2 (5 bases). The CDR3 is made up of 14 amino acids. V lost 4 bases and J lost 3, with 11 bases in between. Germline lookup yields CDR1 SGDLS and CDR2 YYNGEE. CDR3 DNA sequence: TGTGCCAGCAGCCCTTTACGGGGCTACAATGAGCAGTTCTTC. This sequence encodes CASSPLRGYNEQFF.

V and J are TRBV7-2 and TRBJ1-1, with D perhaps matching TRBD1 (5 bases). There are 15 residues in the CDR3. Germline lookup yields CDR1 SGHTA and CDR2 FQGNSA. Trimming shortened V by 5 bases and J by 0 bases, and 13 bases separated the two germline ends. The CDR3 DNA follows: TGTGCCAGCAGCGTCCGACAGTTCATGAACACTGAAGCTTTCTTT. Translating it yields CASSVRQFMNTEAFF.

A single count supports this clone. This chain connects TRBV19 to TRBJ2-3, with TRBD1 as a possible D gene (6 bases). Germline V CDR1 and CDR2: LNHDA, SQIVND (reference sequence). Trimming pared 6 bases from V and 4 bases from J, leaving 11 bases between. The CDR3 is made up of 13 amino acids. As DNA, the CDR3 is TGTGCCAGTAGACAGGGCGGCTCAGATACGCAGTATTTT. Translation: CASRQGGSDTQYF.

This chain uses TRBV5-4 with TRBJ1-4; D remains ambiguous. The CDR3 totals 14 residues. The germline CDR1 and CDR2 sequences are SGHNT and YYREEE (reference sequence). The V gene lost 0 bases and the J gene lost 2 bases, with 5 bases spanning the gap. The CDR3 DNA reads TGTGCCAGCAGCTTGGCGGGGACTAATGAAAAACTGTTTTTT. Translated, it gives CASSLAGTNEKLFF. The variable domain in full, with the rest retrieved from reference TRBV5-4 and TRBJ1-4, is ETGVTQSPTHLIKTRGQQVTLRCSSQSGHNTVSWYQQALGQGPQFIFQYYREEENGRGNFPPRFSGLQFPNYSSELNVNALELDDSALYLCASSLAGTNEKLFFGSGTQLSVL.

V gene TRBV7-9 combines with J gene TRBJ2-1; D uncertain. Germline V gene data show CDR1 as SEHNR and CDR2 as FQNEAQ (reference sequence). V was trimmed by 5 bases and J by 2 bases, leaving 13 bases between them. CDR3 length: 15 amino acids. DNA for the CDR3: TGTGCCAGCAGCCCAGACTTTACTACCTACAATGAGCAGTTCTTC. Translation: CASSPDFTTYNEQFF.

The gene calls are TRBV28 and TRBJ2-7; 8 bases agree with TRBD2. The trim removed 3 bases at V and 2 bases at J, leaving 6 bases unmatched. This CDR3 is 15 amino acids long. Germline CDR1 is MDHEN and CDR2 is SYDVKM. The CDR3 spells CASSLVTGGPYEQYF. Written as DNA, the CDR3 is TGTGCCAGCAGTTTGGTAACGGGAGGGCCCTACGAGCAGTACTTC.

The V call is TRBV9, the J call TRBJ1-1; no firm D call. The V and J ends lost 0 bases and 2 bases respectively, with 11 bases between them. The CDR3 spans 15 residues. Germline V gives CDR1 SGDLS, CDR2 YYNGEE. As DNA, the CDR3 is TGTGCCAGCAGCGTAGATGCCAGGCATAACACTGAAGCTTTCTTT. Encoded protein: CASSVDARHNTEAFF.

V is TRBV2 and J is TRBJ1-5; the match to TRBD1 covers 7 bases. The germline gives CDR1 SNHLY, CDR2 FYNNEI. CDR3 length: 17 amino acids. V was pared by 5 bases and J by 1 base, with 11 bases of the junction left unmatched. In DNA, the CDR3 is TGTGCCAGCAGTCCGGACAGGCTGTTTTGGAGCAATCAGCCCCAGCATTTT. It encodes CASSPDRLFWSNQPQHF.

This clone was recorded only once. CDR3 protein: CASSMWEGTGDTQYF. CDR3 nucleotide sequence: TGTGCCAGTAGTATGTGGGAGGGGACGGGAGATACGCAGTATTTT. The chain carries TRBV19 and TRBJ2-3, with 7 bases fitting TRBD2. The CDR3 spans 15 residues. V lost 3 bases and J lost 5; bases outside the gene matches: 8. The germline gives CDR1 LNHDA, CDR2 SQIVND (reference sequence). Full variable domain (rest looked up from reference TRBV19 and TRBJ2-3): DGGITQSPKYLFRKEGQNVTLSCEQNLNHDAMYWYRQDPGQGLRLIYYSQIVNDFQKGDIAEGYSVSREKKESFPLTVTSAQKNPTAFYLCASSMWEGTGDTQYFGPGTRLTVL.

The V gene is TRBV19, the J gene TRBJ2-2, with a possible D match to TRBD2 (5 bases). The CDR3 contains 14 residues. CDR1 and CDR2 from the germline V gene are LNHDA and SQIVND (reference sequence). The V gene lost 8 bases and the J gene lost 6 bases, with 16 bases spanning the gap. The CDR3 sequence is CASQAWPGSGELFF. CDR3 nucleotides: TGTGCCAGTCAGGCATGGCCGGGATCCGGGGAGCTGTTTTTT.

The V gene is TRBV6-2 or TRBV6-3, the J gene TRBJ2-2; D might be TRBD1 (6 bases). From germline, CDR1 is MNHEY and CDR2 SVGEGT. V was trimmed by 5 bases and J by 0 bases, leaving 10 bases between them. The CDR3 has 15 residues. The CDR3 DNA reads TGTGCCAGCAGTCGCAGGGGATCGAACACCGGGGAGCTGTTTTTT. Translating it yields CASSRRGSNTGELFF.

The rearrangement links TRBV30 to TRBJ1-5; TRBD1 might be the D (6 bases). Germline CDR1 GTSNPN, CDR2 SVGIG (reference sequence). V lost 2 bases to trimming and J lost 7 bases, with 15 bases between them. This CDR3 is 14 amino acids long. CDR3: CAWSQGHVYQPQHF. The CDR3 region has the DNA TGTGCCTGGAGTCAGGGACACGTTTACCAGCCCCAGCATTTT.

V gene TRBV29-1 combines with J gene TRBJ1-1; D is uncertain. The CDR3 extends over 12 amino acids. Germline CDR1 reads SQVTM; CDR2 reads ANQGSEA. V was trimmed by 6 bases and J by 2 bases, leaving 10 bases between them. CDR3 DNA: TGCAGCGTCCCCGGGGTAAACACTGAAGCTTTCTTT. The encoded protein is CSVPGVNTEAFF.

The gene calls are TRBV27 and TRBJ1-5, with 9 nucleotides matching TRBD1. This CDR3 comprises 15 residues. V lost 4 bases to trimming and J lost 4 bases; unmatched junction nucleotides: 5. The germline CDR1 and CDR2 sequences are MNHEY and SMNVEV (reference sequence). In DNA, the CDR3 is TGTGCCAGCAGTTCCCACAGGGGGCCTAATCAGCCCCAGCATTTT. Its protein is CASSSHRGPNQPQHF.